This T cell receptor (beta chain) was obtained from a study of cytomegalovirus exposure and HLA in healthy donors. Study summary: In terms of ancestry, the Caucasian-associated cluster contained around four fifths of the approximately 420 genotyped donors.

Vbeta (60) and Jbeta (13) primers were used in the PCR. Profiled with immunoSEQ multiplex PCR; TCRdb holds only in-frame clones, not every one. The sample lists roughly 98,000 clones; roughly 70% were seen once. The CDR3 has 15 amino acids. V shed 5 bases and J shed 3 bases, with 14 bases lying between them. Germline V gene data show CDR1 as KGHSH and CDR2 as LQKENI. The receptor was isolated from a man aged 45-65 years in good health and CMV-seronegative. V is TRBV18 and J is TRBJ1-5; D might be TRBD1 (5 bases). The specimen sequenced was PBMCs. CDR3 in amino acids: CASSLIPQVNQPQHF. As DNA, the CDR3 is TGTGCCAGCTCATTAATTCCACAGGTCAATCAGCCCCAGCATTTT.